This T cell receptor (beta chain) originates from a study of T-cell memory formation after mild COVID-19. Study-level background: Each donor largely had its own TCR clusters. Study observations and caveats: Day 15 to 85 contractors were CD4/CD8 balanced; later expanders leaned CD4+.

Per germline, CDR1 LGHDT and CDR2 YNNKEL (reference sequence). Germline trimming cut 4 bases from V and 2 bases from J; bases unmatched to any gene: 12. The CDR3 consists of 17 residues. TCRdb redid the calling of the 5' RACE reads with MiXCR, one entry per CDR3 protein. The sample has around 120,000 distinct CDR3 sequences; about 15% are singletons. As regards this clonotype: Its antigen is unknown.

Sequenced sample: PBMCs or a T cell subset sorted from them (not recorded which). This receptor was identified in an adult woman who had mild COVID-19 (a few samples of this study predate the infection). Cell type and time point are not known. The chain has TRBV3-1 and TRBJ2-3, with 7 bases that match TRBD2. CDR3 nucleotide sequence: TGTGCCAGCAGCCTCGGGGAGGGGACCCAACTCACAGATACGCAGTATTTT. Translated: CASSLGEGTQLTDTQYF.